This T cell receptor (beta chain) originates from a study of blood T cell repertoires in COVID-19. The CDR3 runs to 22 residues. Using immunoSEQ multiplex PCR, the repertoire was profiled, and TCRdb retains in-frame clones only, with some absent. This table holds approximately 150,000 clones, around four fifths found once. This TCR was recovered from a woman aged 45-65 years with acute COVID-19. The rearrangement links TRBV21-1 to TRBJ2-6; TRBD2, the table's D call, lacks a check against the DNA. TRBV21-1 is deemed a pseudogene. The source material was PBMCs or T cells enriched from blood (not recorded which). The CDR3 nucleotides read TGTGCCAGCAGCAAATCACCCCAAATGACCGGGACTGGAGGCTCTGGGGCCAACGTCCTGACTTTC. Its protein product is CASSKSPQMTGTGGSGANVLTF.